Listed here are 15 T cell receptor beta chains from one sample, sequenced in a study of lymphopenia after photon versus proton radiotherapy. Assay: immunoSEQ multiplex PCR; the TCRdb copy retains only in-frame clones and omits some. The table has tens of thousands of clones, around 85% seen once; the top ten hold around 2.2%. Sequenced here: peripheral blood, sampled from a patient treated with proton-based radiotherapy. The receptor source for this set is a man aged 55 to 70 with pancreatic cancer.

The genes are TRBV2 and TRBJ1-3; 10 positions match TRBD1. The germline V gene encodes CDR1 SNHLY and CDR2 FYNNEI. The CDR3 extends over 16 amino acids. V lost 6 bases and J lost 0; bases outside the gene matches: 5. Here the CDR3 DNA reads TGTGCCAGCAGCATAGGACAGGGGGGCTCTGGAAACACCATATATTTT. Translated: CASSIGQGGSGNTIYF.

The chain joins TRBV10-3 to TRBJ2-7; D is ambiguous. The germline V and J ends were trimmed by 0 bases and 2 bases, with 17 bases remaining between them. Germline values: CDR1 ENHRY, CDR2 SYGVKD. This CDR3 contains 17 residues. DNA for the CDR3: TGTGCCATCAGTGAGTCGGTCGCTTACCCCACGCCCTACGAGCAGTACTTC. Translation gives CAISESVAYPTPYEQYF.

The gene calls are TRBV28 and TRBJ1-6; D gene uncertain. The CDR3 sequence is 12 residues long. V was shortened by 8 bases and J by 5 bases, with 7 bases between the two germline ends. Germline V CDR1 and CDR2: MDHEN, SYDVKM. The CDR3 nucleotides read TGTGCCAGCGCATATCATAATTCACCCCTCCACTTT. Protein product: CASAYHNSPLHF.

The genes are TRBV4-3 and TRBJ1-4; 11 bases are a match to TRBD1. J lost 6 bases, V lost 1 base, and 10 bases had no gene match. Germline CDR1 LGHNA, CDR2 YSLEER. This CDR3 spans 18 amino acids. The CDR3, as DNA: TGCGCCAGCAGCCAAGGGTTTGACCCGGGACAGGGGGATGAAAAACTGTTTTTT. Its translation is CASSQGFDPGQGDEKLFF.

The V call is TRBV29-1, the J call TRBJ2-2; 9 nucleotides match TRBD1. The CDR3 sequence is 14 residues long. Germline V CDR1 and CDR2: SQVTM, ANQGSEA. Losses at the gene ends were 8 bases for V and 4 bases for J; bases not matched to a gene: 8. Here the CDR3 reads CSIGTGLSTGELFF. The CDR3 coding sequence is TGCAGCATAGGGACAGGGCTATCCACCGGGGAGCTGTTTTTT.

CDR3 amino acids: CASDRGVGGYTF. Written as DNA, the CDR3 is TGTGCCAGCGACAGGGGGGTTGGTGGCTACACCTTC. The chain combines TRBV28 with TRBJ1-2; 9 bases are a match to TRBD1. J gave up 7 bases and V 8 bases, and 5 bases lay outside the gene matches. The CDR3 is 12 amino acids. Germline assignment: CDR1 MDHEN and CDR2 SYDVKM.

The CDR3: CASSMSGQTLNEQFF. CDR3 DNA: TGTGCCAGTAGTATGTCGGGACAGACTCTCAATGAGCAGTTCTTC. This rearrangement joins TRBV19 to TRBJ2-1; TRBD1 matches at 7 bases. CDR1 is LNHDA, CDR2 SQIVND, per germline (reference sequence). There are 15 residues in the CDR3. Trimming at V came to 3 bases and at J to 6 bases, leaving 8 bases not matched to a gene.

This clone was seen a few times. The gene calls are TRBV14 and TRBJ2-1; D remains unclear. Germline CDR1 is SGHDN and CDR2 is FVKESK. The V end lost 0 bases, the J end lost 6 bases, and 18 bases lay between the germline ends. CDR3 size: 17 residues. This CDR3 reads CASSQDPALLSGNEQFF. The CDR3, as DNA: TGTGCCAGCAGCCAAGATCCGGCACTCCTCTCGGGCAATGAGCAGTTCTTC.

The gene calls are TRBV7-2 and TRBJ2-5; perhaps TRBD2 as D (6 bases). Looked up from germline, CDR1 is SGHTA and CDR2 is FQGNSA. The length of the CDR3 is 15 residues. V lost 2 bases, J lost 1 base, and 11 bases lay in between. The CDR3 bases are TGTGCCAGCAGCTTACGGGGGACTCTCCAAGAGACCCAGTACTTC. This gives the protein CASSLRGTLQETQYF.

This chain joins TRBV30 and TRBJ2-7; TRBD1 or TRBD2 may be the D gene (5 bases each). Germline loops: CDR1 GTSNPN, CDR2 SVGIG (reference sequence). The CDR3 has 12 amino acids. CDR3 sequence reads: CARGPTIHEQYF. CDR3 in DNA: TGTGCTCGGGGCCCTACAATCCACGAGCAGTACTTC.

This clone was seen only a few times. The rearrangement joins TRBV19 to TRBJ1-5; tentatively, D is TRBD1 (5 bases). CDR3 length equals 15 residues. The germline V and J ends were trimmed by 0 bases and 10 bases, with 16 bases remaining between them. CDR1 LNHDA and CDR2 SQIVND come from the germline V gene (reference sequence). CDR3 sequence (DNA): TGTGCCAGTAGTATAGATGGTTTTGGGGGTAAACCCCAGCATTTT. Amino acid sequence: CASSIDGFGGKPQHF.

This clone was found a few times. This chain connects TRBV11-2 to TRBJ1-2; no definite D call. Trimming removed 1 base at V and 0 bases at J, with 9 bases between. Germline assignment: CDR1 SGHAT and CDR2 FQNNGV. The length of the CDR3 is 15 residues. CDR3 sequence: CASSLGPSANYGYTF. CDR3 coding DNA: TGTGCCAGCAGCTTAGGGCCCTCAGCTAACTATGGCTACACCTTC.

The chain carries TRBV6-6 and TRBJ2-3, with 11 bases identical to TRBD2. The CDR3 is made up of 15 amino acids. V lost 7 bases to trimming and J lost 5 bases; unmatched junction nucleotides: 8. Germline V gene lookup returns CDR1 MNHNY and CDR2 SVGAGI (reference sequence). CDR3 nucleotide sequence: TGTGCCAGCACCGACGGACTAGCGGGTGTAGATACGCAGTATTTT. It yields the protein CASTDGLAGVDTQYF.

The chain is built from TRBV30 and TRBJ2-1; a possible D gene is TRBD2 (7 bases). The V end lost 2 bases, the J end lost 11 bases, and 16 bases lay between the germline ends. The length of the CDR3 is 13 residues. From germline, CDR1 is GTSNPN and CDR2 SVGIG (reference sequence). CDR3 residues: CAWSPSGGAKQFF. The CDR3 region has the DNA TGTGCCTGGAGTCCAAGTGGGGGGGCCAAGCAGTTCTTC.

In this sample, this clone turned up once. The chain links TRBV7-9 to TRBJ2-7; D possibly corresponds to TRBD1 (5 bases). The CDR3 runs to 12 residues. V lost 6 bases, J lost 5 bases, and 11 bases lay in between. CDR1 and CDR2 (germline): SEHNR, FQNEAQ (reference sequence). CDR3 protein: CASRSQENEQYF. The CDR3 DNA sequence: TGTGCCAGCAGATCACAGGAGAACGAGCAGTACTTC.